These 21 T cell receptor beta chains were sequenced from one sample in a study of T cells after yellow fever vaccination. TCRdb analysed the 5' RACE reads with MiXCR anew, one entry per CDR3 protein. The profile shows under 700,000 distinct CDR3 sequences, less than 20% of them singletons. Specimen: PBMCs, collected about 5 days after the first yellow fever vaccination. These TCRs come from a man aged 18 to 29 who received the YFV17D yellow fever vaccine.

The rearrangement joins TRBV19 to TRBJ2-3, with a possible D match to TRBD1 (6 bases). Germline lookup yields CDR1 LNHDA and CDR2 SQIVND (reference sequence). V lost 5 bases to trimming and J lost 4 bases, with 19 bases between them. The CDR3 is made up of 16 amino acids. The CDR3 DNA follows: TGTGCCAGTAGTGCCCTAGGCAGGGGCTACGCAGATACGCAGTATTTT. Residues: CASSALGRGYADTQYF.

V is TRBV7-9 and J is TRBJ2-2; D gene unclear. Germline lookup yields CDR1 SEHNR and CDR2 FQNEAQ (reference sequence). V was clipped by 1 base and J by 6 bases, with 9 bases between them. The CDR3 length is 14 residues. The DNA of the CDR3 is TGTGCCAGCAGCTTAGAGGCGACCCCCGGGGAGCTGTTTTTT. This encodes CASSLEATPGELFF.

This clonotype was counted a few times. CDR3 amino acids: CSGLAGGNSYGYTF. The CDR3 DNA reads TGCAGCGGACTCGCCGGGGGAAACAGCTATGGCTACACCTTC. This chain uses TRBV29-1 with TRBJ1-2; TRBD1 might be the D (5 bases). Germline values: CDR1 SQVTM, CDR2 ANQGSEA. V dropped 7 bases and J dropped 4 bases, with 19 bases sitting between them. The length of the CDR3 is 14 residues.

This clonotype was detected only a few times. This chain links TRBV20-1 with TRBJ1-5; TRBD1 agrees at 8 bases. J was trimmed by 2 bases and V by 3 bases; bases with no gene match: 12. CDR1 and CDR2 (germline): DFQATT, SNEGSKA (reference sequence). The CDR3 length is 17 residues. CDR3 DNA: TGCAGTGCTAGGCGGACAGGGAAAAGGAGAGGCAATCAGCCCCAGCATTTT. Translated, it gives CSARRTGKRRGNQPQHF.

This clonotype was seen a handful of times. The J gene is TRBJ2-5, the V gene TRBV12-3 or TRBV12-4; 15 nucleotides line up with TRBD2. The CDR3 runs to 16 residues. With 7 bases clipped from V and 3 bases from J, the junction kept 6 bases outside the gene matches. The CDR3, as DNA: TGTGCCAGCATTAAAGGACTAGCGGGGGGGAAAGAGACCCAGTACTTC. It codes for CASIKGLAGGKETQYF.

This chain uses TRBV6-6 with TRBJ2-5; a weak D match, TRBD1 (6 bases). CDR1 and CDR2 from the germline V gene are MNHNY and SVGAGI (reference sequence). This CDR3 is built from 12 residues. Trimming cost V 6 bases and J 5 bases, with 10 bases left between them. CDR3 loop: CASSSGAETQYF. The CDR3, as DNA: TGTGCCAGCAGCTCAGGGGCGGAGACCCAGTACTTC.

This clonotype was observed a few times. The J gene is TRBJ2-1, the V gene TRBV3-1, with D uncertain. CDR3 length equals 15 residues. V was cut by 3 bases and J by 6 bases, with 15 bases left in between. CDR1 LGHDT and CDR2 YNNKEL come from the germline V gene (reference sequence). The CDR3 reads CASSQEESYGNEQFF. CDR3 sequence (DNA): TGTGCCAGCAGCCAGGAAGAGAGTTACGGCAATGAGCAGTTCTTC.

V gene TRBV18 combines with J gene TRBJ2-7, with a possible D match to TRBD1 (5 bases). The CDR3 is 13 amino acids. V was clipped by 4 bases and J by 3 bases, with 10 bases between them. The germline CDR1 and CDR2 sequences are KGHSH and LQKENI. The CDR3 bases are TGTGCCAGCTCACTAGACAGACACTACGAGCAGTACTTC. Its translation is CASSLDRHYEQYF.

In this sample, this clonotype turned up a few times. V is TRBV6-5 and J is TRBJ1-3, with a tentative D call TRBD1 (5 bases). Germline V CDR1 and CDR2: MNHEY, SVGAGI. The CDR3 sequence is 15 residues long. V lost 2 bases and J 0 bases, leaving 8 bases between the germline ends. CDR3 amino acids: CASSYGTPSGNTIYF. The DNA for the CDR3 is TGTGCCAGCAGTTACGGGACTCCCTCTGGAAACACCATATATTTT.

J is TRBJ2-7 and V is TRBV28; perhaps TRBD1 as D (6 bases). This CDR3 is 15 amino acids long. Per the germline V gene, CDR1 is MDHEN and CDR2 is SYDVKM. Trimming took off 5 bases at V and 3 bases at J, with 17 bases between the two ends. The CDR3 loop is CASSQPDTGFYEQYF. The CDR3 bases are TGTGCCAGCAGTCAACCAGATACAGGGTTCTACGAGCAGTACTTC.

This clonotype was counted a few times. The chain couples TRBV19 to TRBJ2-1, with 7 positions matching TRBD1. The germline CDR1 and CDR2 sequences are LNHDA and SQIVND (reference sequence). The V and J ends lost 3 bases and 5 bases, in that order; junction bases with no gene match: 7. This CDR3 has 15 residues. CDR3 residues: CASSIMARGNNEQFF. Here the CDR3 DNA reads TGTGCCAGTAGTATCATGGCCAGGGGGAACAATGAGCAGTTCTTC.

The chain couples TRBV4-1 to TRBJ1-1; D gene ambiguous. The CDR3 extends over 15 amino acids. Trimming left V 0 bases short and J 1 base short, with 9 bases between. The germline V gene encodes CDR1 MGHRA and CDR2 YSYEKL. CDR3 sequence: CASSQDPRENTEAFF. CDR3 DNA: TGCGCCAGCAGCCAAGATCCCCGGGAGAACACTGAAGCTTTCTTT.

This clonotype was counted only a few times. This chain connects TRBV4-2 to TRBJ2-7, with no clear D. The V gene's germline CDR1 is LGHNA and CDR2 YNFKEQ. CDR3 length: 15 amino acids. With 0 bases removed from V and 1 base from J, the gap between germline ends came to 10 bases. The CDR3 DNA follows: TGTGCCAGCAGCCAAGACGGTCAAGCGTCCTACGAGCAGTACTTC. The encoded protein is CASSQDGQASYEQYF.

For the CDR3, the DNA is TGCAGTGCCCCACATCCGGCGGGGGGCGATGAGCAGTTCTTC. Protein: CSAPHPAGGDEQFF. The chain is built from TRBV20-1 and TRBJ2-1; 8 bases fit TRBD2. Germline CDR1 is DFQATT and CDR2 is SNEGSKA (reference sequence). The CDR3 is 14 amino acids. V dropped 6 bases and J dropped 8; count of bases not matched to a gene: 12.

This clonotype was detected only a few times. V usage is TRBV12-3 or TRBV12-4 and J usage is TRBJ1-5; D unresolved. This CDR3 contains 15 residues. Trimming stripped 3 bases from V and 5 bases from J, with 14 bases between. This chain's CDR3 is CASSFSRRRDQPQHF. The CDR3 DNA reads TGTGCCAGCAGTTTCTCGCGCAGGCGTGATCAGCCCCAGCATTTT.

This clonotype has a handful of counts. The chain has TRBV7-3 and TRBJ2-4; D possibly uses TRBD1 or TRBD2 (6 bases each). Germline V gives CDR1 SGHTA, CDR2 FQGTGA. The CDR3 totals 16 residues. V was shortened by 5 bases and J by 3 bases, with 17 bases between the two germline ends. CDR3 sequence: CASSPGAGSGKNIQYF. The DNA of the CDR3 is TGTGCCAGCAGCCCAGGGGCGGGGTCAGGCAAAAACATTCAGTACTTC.

The genes are TRBV12-5 and TRBJ1-1; 10 nucleotides agree with TRBD1. The junction had 7 bases not matched to a gene; V was cut back by 5 bases and J by 7 bases. The CDR3 has 14 amino acids. CDR1 and CDR2 (germline): LGHNT, FRNRAP. The CDR3 DNA reads as TGTGCTAGTGGTCCCTGGGACAGGGGCATTGAAGCTTTCTTT. This translates into CASGPWDRGIEAFF.

This clonotype was recorded a few times. The V and J genes are TRBV20-1 and TRBJ2-3; unclear D gene. This CDR3 is 15 amino acids long. Germline V gene data show CDR1 as DFQATT and CDR2 as SNEGSKA (reference sequence). Trimming removed 5 bases at V and 2 bases at J, with 17 bases between. CDR3 sequence reads: CSAPGPPITTDTQYF. CDR3 DNA: TGCAGTGCTCCCGGGCCCCCTATTACCACAGATACGCAGTATTTT.

Only a few counts were recorded for this clonotype. The V gene is TRBV20-1, the J gene TRBJ2-4; D not certain. CDR3 length: 14 residues. Germline assignment: CDR1 DFQATT and CDR2 SNEGSKA (reference sequence). V was pared by 8 bases and J by 4 bases, with 18 bases between. The CDR3 is CSTTPGDGKNIQYF. For the CDR3, the DNA is TGCAGTACTACACCGGGCGACGGTAAAAACATTCAGTACTTC.

This sequence joins TRBV12-3 or TRBV12-4 and TRBJ1-2; D is ambiguous. The CDR3 has 13 residues. V was clipped by 3 bases and J by 7 bases, with 12 bases between them. The CDR3 sequence is CASSLTGEGGYTF. The CDR3 nucleotides are TGTGCCAGCAGTTTGACCGGGGAGGGTGGCTACACCTTC.

This clonotype was detected only a few times. The chain carries TRBV3-1 and TRBJ2-7; D uncertain. From germline, CDR1 is LGHDT and CDR2 YNNKEL (reference sequence). With 4 bases removed from V and 7 bases from J, the gap between germline ends came to 11 bases. The CDR3 has 12 amino acids. CDR3 residues: CASSPTLGEQYF. Here the CDR3 DNA reads TGTGCCAGCAGCCCGACTTTGGGAGAGCAGTACTTC.